This TCR beta chain was documented in a study of technical replicates of blood from a few donors. Method: immunoSEQ multiplex PCR; TCRdb's copy keeps in-frame clones and lacks some. The sample has 85,000 to 100,000 clones, about 94% seen once. Germline V gene data show CDR1 as MNHNS and CDR2 as SASEGT. This CDR3 spans 14 amino acids. The V end was cut by 2 bases, the J end by 4 bases, with 12 bases between. The chain employs TRBV6-1 and TRBJ2-7; D unclear. The source material was T cells isolated from PBMCs. The receptor comes from a human donor in good health. The CDR3: CASSELGGVYEQYF. For the CDR3, the DNA is TGTGCCAGCAGTGAACTCGGCGGAGTTTACGAGCAGTACTTC.